This is a list of T cell receptor beta chains from one sample in a study of cytomegalovirus exposure and HLA in healthy donors. Here immunoSEQ multiplex PCR was the method, and the copy in TCRdb shows in-frame clones only, minus some. The table records about 140,000 clones, more than 75% of them present only once. Material: PBMCs. The receptors were sampled from a female donor in good health and CMV-seronegative. The CDR3 runs from the conserved cysteine through the conserved F or W. D genes are given only for firm matches. Not every row has a clone size; where given, it reads once, few, many or a size class.

.	11	.	TRBV28	TRBJ2-7	TGTGCCAGCACCCGGGGCTACGAGCAGTACTTC	CASTRGYEQYF
.	16	TRBD2	TRBV4-3	TRBJ2-1	TGCGCCAGCAGCCAAGACCGAGCGGGAGCCTTCCGTGAGCAGTTCTTC	CASSQDRAGAFREQFF
.	17	.	TRBV11-2	TRBJ1-4	TGTGCCAGCAGCTTAGTGGGGCACAGGGTAGGAGGTGAAAAACTGTTTTTT	CASSLVGHRVGGEKLFF
many	14	.	TRBV6-1	TRBJ2-5	TGTGCCAGCAGTGTGGAGGGAATCGGGGAGACCCAGTACTTC	CASSVEGIGETQYF
.	14	.	TRBV4-3	TRBJ1-3	TGCGCCAGCAGCCAAGTGGGGGGTGGAGACACCATATATTTT	CASSQVGGGDTIYF
.	14	TRBD1	TRBV5-6	TRBJ1-1	TGTGCCAGCAGCTTGCACAGGGGGAACACTGAAGCTTTCTTT	CASSLHRGNTEAFF
.	19	TRBD2	TRBV27	TRBJ2-3	TGTGCCAGCAGTTTATATGTGGCGGGGGCGGGGGGGAGCACAGATACGCAGTATTTT	CASSLYVAGAGGSTDTQYF
.	12	TRBD1	TRBV10-3	TRBJ2-2	TGTGCCATCGAGACAGGGGCCGGGGAGCTGTTTTTT	CAIETGAGELFF
.	16	.	TRBV11-3	TRBJ2-1	TGTGCCAGCAGCTTACCGGGGAGGCCCTCCTACAATGAGCAGTTCTTC	CASSLPGRPSYNEQFF
.	14	.	TRBV27	TRBJ1-6	TGTGCCAGCAGTTTACGGCAGGTTAATTCACCCCTCCACTTT	CASSLRQVNSPLHF
once	16	.	TRBV2	TRBJ1-1	TGTGCCAGCAGTAAGGGAGGGAAGGGGCTGTGGACTGAAGCTTTCTTT	CASSKGGKGLWTEAFF
once	14	TRBD1	TRBV7-3	TRBJ1-2	TGTGCCAGCAGCGCTACGGGACAGGCTTATGGCTACACCTTC	CASSATGQAYGYTF
.	18	TRBD2	TRBV7-6	TRBJ2-3	TGTGCCAGCAGCTTAGGTTTTAGCGGGAGAGTGCGCACAGATACGCAGTATTTT	CASSLGFSGRVRTDTQYF
few	14	TRBD1	TRBV6-5	TRBJ1-5	TGTGCCAGCAGGGGGACAGGGTACTATCAGCCCCAGCATTTT	CASRGTGYYQPQHF
.	14	TRBD2	TRBV5-1	TRBJ2-1	TGCGCCAGCAGCGGGGGGGGTTCCTACAATGAGCAGTTCTTC	CASSGGGSYNEQFF
.	16	.	TRBV4-1	TRBJ1-2	TGCGCCAGCAGCCAAGGTCTTCGGGGGGTCGGGAATGGCTACACCTTC	CASSQGLRGVGNGYTF
.	15	TRBD1	TRBV7-6	TRBJ2-7	TGTGCCAGCAGCTCATTCTGGGACAGGGGCTACGAGCAGTACTTC	CASSSFWDRGYEQYF
.	16	TRBD2	TRBV5-4	TRBJ2-3	TGTGCCAGCAGCTTGGGAGCGGGGGCCCCCACAGATACGCAGTATTTT	CASSLGAGAPTDTQYF
.	15	.	TRBV6-5	TRBJ2-7	TGTGCCAGCAGTTACTCCGAGCGTGACTTCTACGAGCAGTACTTC	CASSYSERDFYEQYF
.	15	.	TRBV4-1	TRBJ1-4	TGCGCCAGCAGCTCTCGACAGAAAAATAATGAAAAACTGTTTTTT	CASSSRQKNNEKLFF
.	15	TRBD2	TRBV7-2	TRBJ2-7	TGTGCCAGCAGTCCTAGCGGGGGCAGCTCCTACGAGCAGTACTTC	CASSPSGGSSYEQYF
.	19	.	TRBV30	TRBJ2-6	TGTGCCTGGAGTCGCCGGGGGGGACAGGGTTCTTCTGGGGCCAACGTCCTGACTTTC	CAWSRRGGQGSSGANVLTF
.	14	.	TRBV5-1	TRBJ2-2	TGCGCCAGCAGCTTGGCCGGGGGCACCGGGGAGCTGTTTTTT	CASSLAGGTGELFF
few	13	.	TRBV7-6	TRBJ2-1	TGTGCCAGCACCGCGGTGAGCCACAATGAGCAGTTCTTC	CASTAVSHNEQFF
.	17	TRBD2	TRBV4-1	TRBJ2-3	TGCGCCAGCAGCCAAGTCGAGCAGCGGGGCCGCACAGATACGCAGTATTTT	CASSQVEQRGRTDTQYF
.	15	TRBD1	TRBV5-1	TRBJ2-1	TGCGCCAGCAGCTTTGCACAGGGGTCCTACAATGAGCAGTTCTTC	CASSFAQGSYNEQFF
.	15	.	TRBV19	TRBJ2-1	TGTGCCAGTAGTATGAGGAAGGGGTCCTACAATGAGCAGTTCTTC	CASSMRKGSYNEQFF
once	17	TRBD1	TRBV10-1	TRBJ1-1	TGCGCCAGCAGTTCGGGGACAGGGCCTATGGGGAACACTGAAGCTTTCTTT	CASSSGTGPMGNTEAFF
.	14	.	TRBV28	TRBJ1-1	TGTGCCACCCACGAGAGGGTACCCCACGCTGAAGCTTTCTTT	CATHERVPHAEAFF
.	13	.	TRBV7-3	TRBJ2-5	TGTGCCAGCAGCTTACTTCCGGAGGAGACCCAGTACTTC	CASSLLPEETQYF
.	15	TRBD2	TRBV4-3	TRBJ2-1	TGCGCCAGCAGCCAAGAACTAGCGGGAGGGTATGAGCAGTTCTTC	CASSQELAGGYEQFF
.	18	TRBD1	TRBV7-9	TRBJ1-3	TGTGCCAGCAGCTTAGATCGGGACAGGTTTTTCTCTGGAAACACCATATATTTT	CASSLDRDRFFSGNTIYF
.	13	.	TRBV6-6	TRBJ1-1	TGTGCCAGCAGTTACACCTTCGGCACTGAAGCTTTCTTT	CASSYTFGTEAFF
.	18	.	TRBV9	TRBJ2-7	TGTGCCAGCAGCGTACTTTTTTCCCCTCCGCAGGGCTCCTACGAGCAGTACTTC	CASSVLFSPPQGSYEQYF
.	14	TRBD1	TRBV30	TRBJ1-1	TGTGCCTGGAGGACGGACAGGGGGATCACTGAAGCTTTCTTT	CAWRTDRGITEAFF
.	16	.	TRBV10-3	TRBJ2-2	TGTGCCATCAGTGAGATGGGACTGGTGACGCCCGGGGAGCTGTTTTTT	CAISEMGLVTPGELFF
few	16	.	TRBV19	TRBJ1-5	TGTGCCAGTAGTCCTCTGGGGGGATATAGCAATCAGCCCCAGCATTTT	CASSPLGGYSNQPQHF
.	13	.	TRBV11-2	TRBJ1-1	TGTGCCAGCAGCCCCAGGGGGAACACTGAAGCTTTCTTT	CASSPRGNTEAFF
.	15	TRBD2	TRBV7-7	TRBJ2-1	TGTGCTAGCAGCCCGACTAGCGGGGGGGCCGGGGAGCAGTTCTTC	CASSPTSGGAGEQFF
.	15	TRBD2	TRBV7-2	TRBJ2-5	TGTGCCAGCAGCTTCGGCGGGAGGGCCGAAGAGACCCAGTACTTC	CASSFGGRAEETQYF
.	15	.	TRBV15	TRBJ2-3	TGTGCCACCAGCAGAGCTTACAGCGGGACAGATACGCAGTATTTT	CATSRAYSGTDTQYF
.	12	.	TRBV29-1	TRBJ2-7	TGCAGCGCTACACAGGGTACAGGCGAGCAGTACTTC	CSATQGTGEQYF
.	13	.	TRBV5-1	TRBJ2-1	TGCGCCAGCAGTTTTCAGGGAAACAATGAGCAGTTCTTC	CASSFQGNNEQFF
.	14	.	TRBV10-3	TRBJ2-5	TGTGCCATCAGACCCTCGACAGAACAAGAGACCCAGTACTTC	CAIRPSTEQETQYF
.	16	.	TRBV5-6	TRBJ1-5	TGTGCCAGCAGCTTGTGGGTATCGCAGGGAAGAGTAGGCCAGCATTTT	CASSLWVSQGRVGQHF
.	14	TRBD2	TRBV30	TRBJ2-1	TGTGCCTGGAGTGAAGGACTAGCGGACAATGAGCAGTTCTTC	CAWSEGLADNEQFF
.	15	TRBD1	TRBV7-8	TRBJ1-6	TGTGCCAGCAGCTTAGCCCCGGACAGGGGCTCACCCCTCCACTTT	CASSLAPDRGSPLHF